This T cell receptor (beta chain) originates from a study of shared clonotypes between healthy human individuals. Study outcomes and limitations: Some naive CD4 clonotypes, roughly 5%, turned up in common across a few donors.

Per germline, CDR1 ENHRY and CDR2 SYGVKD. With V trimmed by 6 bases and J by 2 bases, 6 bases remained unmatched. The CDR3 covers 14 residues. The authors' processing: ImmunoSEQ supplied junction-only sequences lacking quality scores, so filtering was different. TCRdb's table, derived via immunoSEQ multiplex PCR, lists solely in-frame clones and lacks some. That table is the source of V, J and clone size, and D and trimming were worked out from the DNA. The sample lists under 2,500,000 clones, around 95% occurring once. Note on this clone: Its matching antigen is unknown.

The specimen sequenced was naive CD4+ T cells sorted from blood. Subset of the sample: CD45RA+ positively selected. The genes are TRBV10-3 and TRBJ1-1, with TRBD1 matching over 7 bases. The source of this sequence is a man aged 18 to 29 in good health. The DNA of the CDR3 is TGTGCCATCAGGAAAACAGGGGTAAACACTGAAGCTTTCTTT. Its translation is CAIRKTGVNTEAFF.